This T cell receptor (beta chain) came from a study of graft-versus-host responses after intestinal transplantation. Across the whole study: Uniformly, recipients were administered anti-thymocyte globulin induction with subsequent tacrolimus and steroids for about 3 years. Findings of the study overall: Subjects displaying graft-donor T cell macrochimerism possessed elevated graft-versus-host to host-versus-graft clonal ratios inside allografts. GvH clones occurred in recipient marrow; some first appeared in ileum or blood. Early after transplant, HvG clones declined as circulating GvH clones peaked.

About this clone itself: The antigen is not known.

The CDR3 consists of 14 residues. Germline CDR1 SGHVS, CDR2 FQNEAQ. Trimming removed 1 base at V and 3 bases at J, with 10 bases between. TCRdb keeps only in-frame clones here, not all; method: immunoSEQ multiplex PCR. The sample contains roughly 120,000 clones, 90% to 95% of which appear only once. The V gene is TRBV7-8, the J gene TRBJ2-7, with D possibly being TRBD2 (6 bases). The receptor's source is a human donor who received an intestinal transplant. The sequenced sample was unstimulated CD4+ T cells sorted from spleen or lymph node cells, obtained before intestinal transplant. CDR3 region: CASSLGLDLYEQYF. DNA of the CDR3: TGTGCCAGCAGCTTAGGACTAGATCTCTACGAGCAGTACTTC.